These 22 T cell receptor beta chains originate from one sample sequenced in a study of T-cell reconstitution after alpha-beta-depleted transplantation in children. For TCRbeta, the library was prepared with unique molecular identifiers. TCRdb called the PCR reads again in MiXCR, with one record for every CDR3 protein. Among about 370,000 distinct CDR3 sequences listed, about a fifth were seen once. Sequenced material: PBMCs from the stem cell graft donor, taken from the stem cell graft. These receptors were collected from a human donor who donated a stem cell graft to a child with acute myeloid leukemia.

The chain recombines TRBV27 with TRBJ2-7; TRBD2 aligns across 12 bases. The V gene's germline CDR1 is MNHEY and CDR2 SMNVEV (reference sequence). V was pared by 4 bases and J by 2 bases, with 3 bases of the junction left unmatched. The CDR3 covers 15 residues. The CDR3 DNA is TGTGCCAGCAGTTCAGGACTAGCGGGACCCTACGAGCAGTACTTC. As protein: CASSSGLAGPYEQYF.

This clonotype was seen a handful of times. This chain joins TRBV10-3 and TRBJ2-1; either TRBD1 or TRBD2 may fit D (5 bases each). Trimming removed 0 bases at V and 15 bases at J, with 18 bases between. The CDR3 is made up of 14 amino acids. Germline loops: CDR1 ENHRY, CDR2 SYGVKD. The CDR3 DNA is TGTGCCATCAGTGAGTCGAGGGACCCTAAAAGAGGGTTCTTC. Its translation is CAISESRDPKRGFF.

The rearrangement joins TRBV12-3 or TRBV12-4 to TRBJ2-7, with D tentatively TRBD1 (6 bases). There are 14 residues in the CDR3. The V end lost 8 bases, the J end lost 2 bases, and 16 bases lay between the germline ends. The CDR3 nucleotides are TGTGCCAGCGCAAACAGGGACCTTCCCTACGAGCAGTACTTC. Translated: CASANRDLPYEQYF.

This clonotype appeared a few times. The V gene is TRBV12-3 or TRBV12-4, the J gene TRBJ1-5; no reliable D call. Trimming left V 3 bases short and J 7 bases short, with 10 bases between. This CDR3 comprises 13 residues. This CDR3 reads CASSLALGQPQHF. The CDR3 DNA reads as TGTGCCAGCAGTTTGGCTCTAGGCCAGCCCCAGCATTTT.

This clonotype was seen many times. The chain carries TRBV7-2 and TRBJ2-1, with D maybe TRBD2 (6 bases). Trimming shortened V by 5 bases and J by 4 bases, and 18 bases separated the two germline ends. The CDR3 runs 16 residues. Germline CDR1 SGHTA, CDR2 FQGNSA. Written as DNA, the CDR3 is TGTGCCAGCAGCCTAACGGGGCGGGGACCATACAATGAGCAGTTCTTC. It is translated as CASSLTGRGPYNEQFF.

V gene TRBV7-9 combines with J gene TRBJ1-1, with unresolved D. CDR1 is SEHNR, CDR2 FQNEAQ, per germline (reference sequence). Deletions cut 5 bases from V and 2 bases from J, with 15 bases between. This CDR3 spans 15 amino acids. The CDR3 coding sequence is TGTGCCAGCAGCCCAATAGGGAAACAAAACACTGAAGCTTTCTTT. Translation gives CASSPIGKQNTEAFF.

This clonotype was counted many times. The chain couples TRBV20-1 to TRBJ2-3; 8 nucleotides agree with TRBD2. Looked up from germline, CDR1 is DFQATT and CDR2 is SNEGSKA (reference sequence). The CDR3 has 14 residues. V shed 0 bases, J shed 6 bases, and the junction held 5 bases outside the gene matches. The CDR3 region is CSAREGTRSDTQYF. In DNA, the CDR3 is TGCAGTGCTAGAGAGGGGACTAGATCGGATACGCAGTATTTT.

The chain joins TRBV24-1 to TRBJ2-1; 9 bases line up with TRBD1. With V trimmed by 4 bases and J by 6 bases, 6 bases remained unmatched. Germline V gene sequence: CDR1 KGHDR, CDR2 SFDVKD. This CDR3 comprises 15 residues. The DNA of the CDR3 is TGTGCCACCAGTGACCCGGGACAGGGAGCCAATGAGCAGTTCTTC. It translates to CATSDPGQGANEQFF.

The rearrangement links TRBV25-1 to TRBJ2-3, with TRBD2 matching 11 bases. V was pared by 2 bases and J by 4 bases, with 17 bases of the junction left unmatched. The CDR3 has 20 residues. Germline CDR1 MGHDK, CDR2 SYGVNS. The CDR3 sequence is CASSERSAAVSGRAADTQYF. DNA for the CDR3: TGTGCCAGCAGTGAAAGGTCGGCGGCGGTTAGCGGGAGGGCCGCAGATACGCAGTATTTT.

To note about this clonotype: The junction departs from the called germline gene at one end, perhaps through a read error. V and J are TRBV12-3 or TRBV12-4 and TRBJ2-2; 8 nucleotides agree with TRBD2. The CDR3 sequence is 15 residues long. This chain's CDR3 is CASILSGGASGELFF. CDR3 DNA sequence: TGTGCCAGCATTTTAAGCGGGGGCGCTTCCGGGGAGCTGTTTTTT.

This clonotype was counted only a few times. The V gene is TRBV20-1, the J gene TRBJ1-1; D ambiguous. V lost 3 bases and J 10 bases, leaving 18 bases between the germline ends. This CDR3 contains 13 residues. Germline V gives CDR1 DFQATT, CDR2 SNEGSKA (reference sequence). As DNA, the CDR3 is TGCAGTGCTAGCCTTTCGGAGGGCTCGTCAGCTTTCTTT. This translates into CSASLSEGSSAFF.

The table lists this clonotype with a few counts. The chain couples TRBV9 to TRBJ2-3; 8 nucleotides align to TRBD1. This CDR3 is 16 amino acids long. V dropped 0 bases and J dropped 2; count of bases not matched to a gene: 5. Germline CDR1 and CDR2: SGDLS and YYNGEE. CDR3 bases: TGTGCCAGCAGCGTAGCCCGACAGGGGACCACAGATACGCAGTATTTT. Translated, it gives CASSVARQGTTDTQYF.

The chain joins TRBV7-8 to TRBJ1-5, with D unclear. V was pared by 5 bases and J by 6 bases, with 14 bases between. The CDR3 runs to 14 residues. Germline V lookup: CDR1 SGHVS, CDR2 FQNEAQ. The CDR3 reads CASSRGGWVQPQHF. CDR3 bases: TGTGCCAGCAGCAGAGGAGGGTGGGTTCAGCCCCAGCATTTT.

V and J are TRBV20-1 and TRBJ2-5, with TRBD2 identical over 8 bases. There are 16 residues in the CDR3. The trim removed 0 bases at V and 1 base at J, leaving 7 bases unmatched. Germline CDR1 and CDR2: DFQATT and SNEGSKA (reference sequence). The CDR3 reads CSARDSLAVLQETQYF. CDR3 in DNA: TGCAGTGCTAGAGATTCACTAGCGGTCCTCCAAGAGACCCAGTACTTC.

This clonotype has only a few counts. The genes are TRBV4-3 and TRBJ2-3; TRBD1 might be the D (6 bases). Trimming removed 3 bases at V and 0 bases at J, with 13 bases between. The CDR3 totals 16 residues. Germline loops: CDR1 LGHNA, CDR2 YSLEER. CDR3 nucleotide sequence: TGCGCCAGCAGCCAGGGTACAGGGTGGAGCACAGATACGCAGTATTTT. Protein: CASSQGTGWSTDTQYF.

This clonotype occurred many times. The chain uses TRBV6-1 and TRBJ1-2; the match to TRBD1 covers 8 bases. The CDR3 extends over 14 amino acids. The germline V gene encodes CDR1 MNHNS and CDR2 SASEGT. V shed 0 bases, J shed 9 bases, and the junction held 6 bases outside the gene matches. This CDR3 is CASSEAAGGRSYTF. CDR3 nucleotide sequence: TGTGCCAGCAGTGAAGCTGCAGGGGGCAGAAGCTACACCTTC.

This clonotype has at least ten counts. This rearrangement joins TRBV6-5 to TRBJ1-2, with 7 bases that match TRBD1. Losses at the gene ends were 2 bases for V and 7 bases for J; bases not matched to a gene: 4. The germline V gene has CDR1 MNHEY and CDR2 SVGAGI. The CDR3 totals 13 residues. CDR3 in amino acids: CASSYGTALGYTF. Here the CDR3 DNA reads TGTGCCAGCAGTTACGGGACAGCCCTTGGCTACACCTTC.

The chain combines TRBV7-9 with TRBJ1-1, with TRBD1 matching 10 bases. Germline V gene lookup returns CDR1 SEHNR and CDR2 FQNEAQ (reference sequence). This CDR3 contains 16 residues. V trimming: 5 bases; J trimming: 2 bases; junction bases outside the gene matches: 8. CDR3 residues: CASSKPGTGVNTEAFF. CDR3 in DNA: TGTGCCAGCAGCAAACCCGGGACAGGGGTAAACACTGAAGCTTTCTTT.

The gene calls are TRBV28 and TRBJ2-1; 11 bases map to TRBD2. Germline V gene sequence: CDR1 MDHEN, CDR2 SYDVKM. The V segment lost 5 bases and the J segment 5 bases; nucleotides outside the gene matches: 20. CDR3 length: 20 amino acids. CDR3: CASSGVGLAGEGRRNNEQFF. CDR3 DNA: TGTGCCAGCAGTGGCGTAGGACTAGCGGGCGAAGGACGGAGAAACAATGAGCAGTTCTTC.

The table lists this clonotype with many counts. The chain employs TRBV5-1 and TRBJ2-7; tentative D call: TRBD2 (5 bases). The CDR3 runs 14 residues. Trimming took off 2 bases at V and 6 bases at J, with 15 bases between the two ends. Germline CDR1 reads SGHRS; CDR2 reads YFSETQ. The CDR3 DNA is TGCGCCAGCAGCTTAGCGGAGGAGGACCTCGAGCAGTACTTC. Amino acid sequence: CASSLAEEDLEQYF.

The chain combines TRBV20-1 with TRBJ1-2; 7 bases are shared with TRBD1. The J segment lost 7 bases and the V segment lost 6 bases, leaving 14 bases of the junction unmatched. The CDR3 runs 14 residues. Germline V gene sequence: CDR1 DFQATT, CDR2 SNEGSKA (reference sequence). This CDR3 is CSAASPGGAGGYTF. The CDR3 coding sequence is TGCAGTGCCGCGTCGCCAGGGGGAGCGGGTGGCTACACCTTC.

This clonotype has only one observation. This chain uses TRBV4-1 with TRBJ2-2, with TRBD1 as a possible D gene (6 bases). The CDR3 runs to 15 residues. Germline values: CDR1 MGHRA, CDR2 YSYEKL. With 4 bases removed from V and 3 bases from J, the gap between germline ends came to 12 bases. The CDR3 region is CASSPTGQYTGELFF. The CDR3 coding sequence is TGCGCCAGCAGCCCCACAGGGCAGTACACCGGGGAGCTGTTTTTT.